This is a list of T cell receptor beta chains from one sample in a study of identifying expanded T cells in peripheral blood. TCRdb keeps only in-frame clones here, not all; method: immunoSEQ multiplex PCR. This table holds roughly 100,000 clones, about nine tenths found once. The sequenced material came from blood. The origin of the receptors is a person aged 18 to 75 in good health. Both conserved end residues are part of each CDR3. A D gene is named only where the DNA matches it firmly. Size tells how often a clone was seen (once, few, many) or the class of an expanded clone, and some rows leave it out.

cdr3_length: 13; clone_size: -; j_call: TRBJ2-5; d_call: -; v_call: TRBV19; cdr3_aa: CASSIRRLETQYF; cdr3_nt: TGTGCCAGTAGTATTCGCAGATTAGAGACCCAGTACTTC
cdr3_length: 15; clone_size: once; j_call: TRBJ2-5; d_call: TRBD2; v_call: TRBV29-1; cdr3_aa: CSVEYLAGGWETQYF; cdr3_nt: TGCAGCGTTGAGTATTTAGCGGGAGGGTGGGAGACCCAGTACTTC
cdr3_length: 16; clone_size: -; j_call: TRBJ1-5; d_call: TRBD1; v_call: TRBV7-9; cdr3_aa: CASSLEGTGGLQPQHF; cdr3_nt: TGTGCCAGCAGCTTAGAAGGGACAGGGGGGCTTCAGCCCCAGCATTTT
cdr3_length: 14; clone_size: -; j_call: TRBJ1-5; d_call: -; v_call: TRBV25-1; cdr3_aa: CASSDYSGGQPQHF; cdr3_nt: TGTGCCAGCAGTGATTATTCAGGAGGGCAGCCCCAGCATTTT
cdr3_length: 15; clone_size: -; j_call: TRBJ2-3; d_call: -; v_call: TRBV5-4; cdr3_aa: CASDTGGQGPDTQYF; cdr3_nt: TGTGCCAGCGACACAGGAGGCCAAGGACCGGATACGCAGTATTTT
cdr3_length: 14; clone_size: once; j_call: TRBJ1-2; d_call: TRBD1; v_call: TRBV5-1; cdr3_aa: CASSYSGGDYGYTF; cdr3_nt: TGCGCCAGCAGCTATTCAGGGGGCGACTATGGCTACACCTTC
cdr3_length: 14; clone_size: -; j_call: TRBJ2-7; d_call: TRBD1; v_call: TRBV29-1; cdr3_aa: CSVEEGQGAREQYF; cdr3_nt: TGCAGCGTTGAAGAGGGACAGGGGGCACGAGAGCAGTACTTC
cdr3_length: 12; clone_size: -; j_call: TRBJ2-7; d_call: -; v_call: TRBV19; cdr3_aa: CASSAGTYEQYF; cdr3_nt: TGTGCCAGTAGTGCAGGGACCTACGAGCAGTACTTC
cdr3_length: 14; clone_size: -; j_call: TRBJ1-1; d_call: -; v_call: TRBV15; cdr3_aa: CATSSGQVNTEAFF; cdr3_nt: TGTGCCACCAGCTCAGGACAAGTCAACACTGAAGCTTTCTTT
cdr3_length: 15; clone_size: -; j_call: TRBJ2-2; d_call: -; v_call: TRBV9; cdr3_aa: CASSPQGTFTGELFF; cdr3_nt: TGTGCCAGCAGCCCCCAGGGGACGTTCACCGGGGAGCTGTTTTTT
cdr3_length: 16; clone_size: -; j_call: TRBJ1-4; d_call: TRBD1; v_call: TRBV7-3; cdr3_aa: CASSLRGTGEREKLFF; cdr3_nt: TGTGCCAGCAGCTTACGCGGGACAGGGGAACGAGAAAAACTGTTTTTT
cdr3_length: 15; clone_size: few; j_call: TRBJ2-7; d_call: TRBD2; v_call: TRBV11-1; cdr3_aa: CASSKMTSGAYEQYF; cdr3_nt: TGTGCCAGCAGCAAGATGACTAGCGGAGCCTACGAGCAGTACTTC
cdr3_length: 16; clone_size: -; j_call: TRBJ1-6; d_call: TRBD1; v_call: TRBV19; cdr3_aa: CASSIVGQGVNSPLHF; cdr3_nt: TGTGCCAGTAGTATAGTCGGACAGGGGGTTAATTCACCCCTCCACTTT
cdr3_length: 15; clone_size: -; j_call: TRBJ1-2; d_call: TRBD1; v_call: TRBV5-1; cdr3_aa: CASSLDRGLEYGYTF; cdr3_nt: TGCGCCAGCAGCTTGGACAGGGGCTTAGAGTATGGCTACACCTTC
cdr3_length: 15; clone_size: medium-sized; j_call: TRBJ2-5; d_call: TRBD1; v_call: TRBV19; cdr3_aa: CASSISVGQGETQYF; cdr3_nt: TGTGCCAGTAGTATTAGCGTCGGACAGGGAGAGACCCAGTACTTC
cdr3_length: 13; clone_size: -; j_call: TRBJ2-1; d_call: -; v_call: TRBV6-6; cdr3_aa: CASSSDSYNEQFF; cdr3_nt: TGTGCCAGCAGCTCCGACAGTTACAATGAGCAGTTCTTC
cdr3_length: 13; clone_size: -; j_call: TRBJ2-2; d_call: -; v_call: TRBV18; cdr3_aa: CASSPGQTGELFF; cdr3_nt: TGTGCCAGCTCACCAGGGCAGACCGGGGAGCTGTTTTTT
cdr3_length: 13; clone_size: -; j_call: TRBJ1-5; d_call: -; v_call: TRBV4-1; cdr3_aa: CASSQVGRQPQHF; cdr3_nt: TGCGCCAGCAGCCAAGTTGGCAGACAGCCCCAGCATTTT
cdr3_length: 13; clone_size: -; j_call: TRBJ2-5; d_call: -; v_call: TRBV10-2; cdr3_aa: CASSGYLQETQYF; cdr3_nt: TGCGCCAGCAGTGGCTACCTCCAAGAGACCCAGTACTTC
cdr3_length: 19; clone_size: -; j_call: TRBJ2-2; d_call: -; v_call: TRBV7-9; cdr3_aa: CASSGLPLDRRRGSGELFF; cdr3_nt: TGTGCCAGCAGCGGATTACCCTTGGACCGACGCCGAGGAAGCGGGGAGCTGTTTTTT
cdr3_length: 16; clone_size: -; j_call: TRBJ2-5; d_call: -; v_call: TRBV29-1; cdr3_aa: CSVEGLGGKYQETQYF; cdr3_nt: TGCAGCGTTGAGGGCTTGGGGGGAAAGTACCAAGAGACCCAGTACTTC
cdr3_length: 15; clone_size: -; j_call: TRBJ2-2; d_call: TRBD2; v_call: TRBV6-1; cdr3_aa: CASSVTSAYTGELFF; cdr3_nt: TGTGCCAGCAGTGTTACTAGCGCCTACACCGGGGAGCTGTTTTTT
cdr3_length: 15; clone_size: -; j_call: TRBJ2-3; d_call: TRBD2; v_call: TRBV11-2; cdr3_aa: CASSQLATSTDTQYF; cdr3_nt: TGTGCCAGCAGTCAACTAGCGACTAGCACAGATACGCAGTATTTT
cdr3_length: 18; clone_size: -; j_call: TRBJ1-2; d_call: -; v_call: TRBV6-1; cdr3_aa: CASSEVEPVGAQGYGYTF; cdr3_nt: TGTGCCAGCAGTGAAGTTGAGCCTGTGGGGGCTCAGGGCTATGGCTACACCTTC
cdr3_length: 18; clone_size: -; j_call: TRBJ1-4; d_call: TRBD1; v_call: TRBV13; cdr3_aa: CASSSKTGGFFTNEKLFF; cdr3_nt: TGTGCCAGCAGCTCAAAAACAGGGGGCTTTTTCACTAATGAAAAACTGTTTTTT
cdr3_length: 13; clone_size: -; j_call: TRBJ1-2; d_call: -; v_call: TRBV15; cdr3_aa: CATSRDGHYGYTF; cdr3_nt: TGTGCCACCAGCAGAGATGGACACTATGGCTACACCTTC
cdr3_length: 16; clone_size: once; j_call: TRBJ2-4; d_call: -; v_call: TRBV5-4; cdr3_aa: CASSLGQGVSKNIQYF; cdr3_nt: TGTGCCAGCAGTTTGGGACAAGGGGTTTCCAAAAACATTCAGTACTTC
cdr3_length: 15; clone_size: -; j_call: TRBJ2-2; d_call: -; v_call: TRBV30; cdr3_aa: CAWSVGTLNTGELFF; cdr3_nt: TGTGCCTGGAGTGTAGGGACACTGAACACCGGGGAGCTGTTTTTT
cdr3_length: 14; clone_size: -; j_call: TRBJ2-7; d_call: TRBD2; v_call: TRBV27; cdr3_aa: CASSFGGSSYEQYF; cdr3_nt: TGTGCCAGCAGTTTCGGGGGGTCCTCCTACGAGCAGTACTTC
cdr3_length: 13; clone_size: -; j_call: TRBJ1-5; d_call: -; v_call: TRBV10-2; cdr3_aa: CASSGSYNQPQHF; cdr3_nt: TGCGCCAGCAGTGGGTCCTACAATCAGCCCCAGCATTTT
cdr3_length: 14; clone_size: -; j_call: TRBJ2-1; d_call: -; v_call: TRBV18; cdr3_aa: CASSPSGDSNEQFF; cdr3_nt: TGTGCCAGCTCACCTTCCGGGGACTCGAACGAGCAGTTCTTC
cdr3_length: 16; clone_size: -; j_call: TRBJ1-5; d_call: TRBD1; v_call: TRBV10-3; cdr3_aa: CAISEYLGQGNQPQHF; cdr3_nt: TGTGCCATCAGTGAGTACCTTGGACAGGGTAATCAGCCCCAGCATTTT
cdr3_length: 17; clone_size: -; j_call: TRBJ1-1; d_call: -; v_call: TRBV4-1; cdr3_aa: CASSRLRAGGTGTEAFF; cdr3_nt: TGCGCCAGCAGCCGACTAAGGGCGGGGGGAACTGGCACTGAAGCTTTCTTT
cdr3_length: 13; clone_size: -; j_call: TRBJ2-5; d_call: -; v_call: TRBV5-6; cdr3_aa: CASSLQGQETQYF; cdr3_nt: TGTGCCAGCAGCTTACAGGGCCAAGAGACCCAGTACTTC
cdr3_length: 13; clone_size: -; j_call: TRBJ2-1; d_call: -; v_call: TRBV27; cdr3_aa: CASSLSRLNEQFF; cdr3_nt: TGTGCCAGCAGTTTATCGCGACTTAATGAGCAGTTCTTC
cdr3_length: 15; clone_size: -; j_call: TRBJ2-5; d_call: TRBD2; v_call: TRBV11-2; cdr3_aa: CASSLRLAGVETQYF; cdr3_nt: TGTGCCAGCAGCTTAAGGCTAGCGGGAGTCGAGACCCAGTACTTC
cdr3_length: 16; clone_size: -; j_call: TRBJ2-2; d_call: -; v_call: TRBV27; cdr3_aa: CASHVRGWANTGELFF; cdr3_nt: TGTGCCAGCCATGTGCGCGGATGGGCCAACACCGGGGAGCTGTTTTTT
cdr3_length: 17; clone_size: once; j_call: TRBJ2-1; d_call: TRBD2; v_call: TRBV7-3; cdr3_aa: CASSPLAGGAFGNEQFF; cdr3_nt: TGTGCCAGCAGCCCCTTAGCGGGGGGGGCCTTTGGCAATGAGCAGTTCTTC
cdr3_length: 13; clone_size: -; j_call: TRBJ2-5; d_call: TRBD2; v_call: TRBV28; cdr3_aa: CASSRTSLETQYF; cdr3_nt: TGTGCCAGCAGCCGGACTAGTTTGGAGACCCAGTACTTC
cdr3_length: 14; clone_size: once; j_call: TRBJ1-1; d_call: -; v_call: TRBV11-2; cdr3_aa: CASSLGWGAAEAFF; cdr3_nt: TGTGCCAGCAGCTTAGGGTGGGGGGCCGCTGAAGCTTTCTTT
cdr3_length: 15; clone_size: -; j_call: TRBJ2-3; d_call: -; v_call: TRBV15; cdr3_aa: CATSSEATGLDTQYF; cdr3_nt: TGTGCCACCAGCAGCGAGGCAACAGGGTTGGATACGCAGTATTTT
cdr3_length: 14; clone_size: -; j_call: TRBJ2-5; d_call: TRBD2; v_call: TRBV2; cdr3_aa: CASSESASGGAQYF; cdr3_nt: TGTGCCAGCAGTGAAAGCGCTAGCGGGGGGGCCCAGTACTTC
cdr3_length: 15; clone_size: -; j_call: TRBJ2-5; d_call: -; v_call: TRBV18; cdr3_aa: CASSRNEGNQETQYF; cdr3_nt: TGTGCCAGCTCCCGCAACGAAGGGAATCAAGAGACCCAGTACTTC
cdr3_length: 15; clone_size: -; j_call: TRBJ2-2; d_call: TRBD2; v_call: TRBV5-1; cdr3_aa: CASSPGLADTGELFF; cdr3_nt: TGCGCCAGCAGCCCGGGACTAGCGGACACCGGGGAGCTGTTTTTT
cdr3_length: 14; clone_size: many; j_call: TRBJ2-7; d_call: -; v_call: TRBV29-1; cdr3_aa: CSVGRHSQNDEQYF; cdr3_nt: TGCAGCGTTGGCCGGCACTCGCAGAACGACGAGCAGTACTTC
cdr3_length: 10; clone_size: -; j_call: TRBJ2-3; d_call: -; v_call: TRBV18; cdr3_aa: CASSTDTQYF; cdr3_nt: TGTGCCAGCTCCACAGATACGCAGTATTTT
cdr3_length: 16; clone_size: -; j_call: TRBJ2-2; d_call: TRBD1; v_call: TRBV7-2; cdr3_aa: CASSPRAPGGTGELFF; cdr3_nt: TGTGCCAGCAGCCCCCGTGCCCCAGGGGGCACCGGGGAGCTGTTTTTT
cdr3_length: 16; clone_size: once; j_call: TRBJ2-2; d_call: -; v_call: TRBV6-5; cdr3_aa: CASSYSKQGNTGELFF; cdr3_nt: TGTGCCAGCAGTTACTCAAAACAGGGGAACACCGGGGAGCTGTTTTTT
cdr3_length: 14; clone_size: once; j_call: TRBJ2-3; d_call: -; v_call: TRBV28; cdr3_aa: CASKPPAGADTQYF; cdr3_nt: TGTGCCAGTAAACCCCCCGCCGGAGCAGATACGCAGTATTTT
cdr3_length: 15; clone_size: few; j_call: TRBJ1-1; d_call: -; v_call: TRBV10-1; cdr3_aa: CASSESIGRDTEAFF; cdr3_nt: TGCGCCAGCAGTGAGTCGATCGGCAGGGACACTGAAGCTTTCTTT
cdr3_length: 16; clone_size: once; j_call: TRBJ2-7; d_call: -; v_call: TRBV4-1; cdr3_aa: CASSQDPPGNSYEQYF; cdr3_nt: TGCGCCAGCAGCCAAGATCCCCCAGGGAATTCCTACGAGCAGTACTTC
cdr3_length: 16; clone_size: -; j_call: TRBJ2-7; d_call: -; v_call: TRBV7-9; cdr3_aa: CASSLGAGKSSYEQYF; cdr3_nt: TGTGCCAGCAGCTTAGGTGCAGGGAAGAGCTCCTACGAGCAGTACTTC
cdr3_length: 15; clone_size: -; j_call: TRBJ2-2; d_call: TRBD1; v_call: TRBV7-2; cdr3_aa: CASSFNRGLTGELFF; cdr3_nt: TGTGCCAGCAGCTTTAACAGGGGGCTTACCGGGGAGCTGTTTTTT
cdr3_length: 15; clone_size: -; j_call: TRBJ2-7; d_call: TRBD2; v_call: TRBV19; cdr3_aa: CASSPPGLAGGEQYF; cdr3_nt: TGTGCCAGTAGTCCCCCAGGACTAGCGGGGGGCGAGCAGTACTTC